Listed below are T cell receptor beta chains from one sample, sequenced in a study of T cells in Graves' hyperthyroidism and ophthalmopathy. TCRdb reprocessed the multiplex PCR reads with MiXCR, giving one entry per CDR3 protein. The repertoire holds approximately 400,000 distinct CDR3 sequences, with approximately 14% as singletons. The sequenced material came from blood. These TCRs come from a young woman with Graves' hyperthyroidism. CDR3s leave out the opening cysteine and the closing phenylalanine or tryptophan. The size entry is marked missing in some rows and otherwise reads once, few, many or a size class.

CDR3aa	v_gene	j_gene	abundance
SARDGTSGPTQY	TRBV20-1	TRBJ2-5	-
ASSIAYRNTGELF	TRBV19	TRBJ2-2	few
ASSSFGGGTGELF	TRBV12-3/TRBV12-4	TRBJ2-2	many
ASSPRQYNEQF	TRBV3-1	TRBJ2-1	many
ASGDTENYGYT	TRBV12-5	TRBJ1-2	many
ASTESGTAGQPQH	TRBV19	TRBJ1-5	many
SASVSTSALRVQY	TRBV20-1	TRBJ2-7	-
ASSSVTGGYSPLH	TRBV5-5	TRBJ1-6	many
ATHRTSGGARDTQY	TRBV2	TRBJ2-3	-
ASSQQKGPTDTQY	TRBV4-2	TRBJ2-3	-
ATSSSQSILGETQY	TRBV15	TRBJ2-5	-
SASDRLDEQY	TRBV20-1	TRBJ2-7	-
ASSPISPGQGNNEQF	TRBV6-1	TRBJ2-1	few
ASTLLTPRQGASRGYT	TRBV28	TRBJ1-2	many
ASKETGPYNEQF	TRBV6-1	TRBJ2-1	few
ASSHQGPEQY	TRBV5-1	TRBJ2-7	many
ASSQWVDTGELF	TRBV3-1	TRBJ2-2	many
ASSWRPSTGTVNSPLH	TRBV5-1	TRBJ1-6	-
ASSPLWGISTDTQY	TRBV18	TRBJ2-3	many
ASSKGAGANVLT	TRBV6-2/TRBV6-3	TRBJ2-6	-
AWSGWLREVETQY	TRBV30	TRBJ2-5	many
ASSQARGGGPKAQY	TRBV4-1	TRBJ2-3	many
ASSLGGGIMEETQY	TRBV7-2	TRBJ2-5	many
ASSSGTRNTGELF	TRBV5-1	TRBJ2-2	many
ATSSHGAVGGGDTQY	TRBV15	TRBJ2-3	many
SASPTVREAF	TRBV29-1	TRBJ1-1	many
ASSLGQRYEQY	TRBV5-1	TRBJ2-7	-
SATGTGTYEQY	TRBV20-1	TRBJ2-7	many
ASSQEREETQY	TRBV3-1	TRBJ2-5	many
ASSPPPGRDYDYGYT	TRBV4-2	TRBJ1-2	many
ASAKDLGGNSPLH	TRBV2	TRBJ1-6	once
ASSVETSGGYEQY	TRBV9	TRBJ2-7	few
ASSETVGAYSNQPQH	TRBV2	TRBJ1-5	many
ASSIWTGRGGGNQPQH	TRBV19	TRBJ1-5	many
ASSYSRGIHYGYT	TRBV6-6	TRBJ1-2	many
ASSPRGEGNSPLH	TRBV5-6	TRBJ1-6	few
ASSQVPLAGGTYEQY	TRBV3-1	TRBJ2-7	few
ASSDGTSGVRAQY	TRBV6-1	TRBJ2-5	-
ASSLGGTGSEKLF	TRBV28	TRBJ1-4	many
ASSLSPSRDTQY	TRBV27	TRBJ2-3	many
ASSSGDVNTEAF	TRBV7-9	TRBJ1-1	many
ASSSQGVGPSYEQY	TRBV5-4	TRBJ2-7	-
ASSFSGSVPEQF	TRBV7-3	TRBJ2-1	-
ASSGTGAIETQY	TRBV7-9	TRBJ2-5	few
ASSLGGGMDTEAF	TRBV12-3/TRBV12-4	TRBJ1-1	many
ASSFQRGGSYEQY	TRBV28	TRBJ2-7	-
ASSKGQAEQY	TRBV6-1	TRBJ2-7	many
ASSLNGEQGPGYGYT	TRBV7-3	TRBJ1-2	-
ASSSSRSGISKNIQY	TRBV6-5	TRBJ2-4	many
ATSDRQGIGYT	TRBV24-1	TRBJ1-2	many